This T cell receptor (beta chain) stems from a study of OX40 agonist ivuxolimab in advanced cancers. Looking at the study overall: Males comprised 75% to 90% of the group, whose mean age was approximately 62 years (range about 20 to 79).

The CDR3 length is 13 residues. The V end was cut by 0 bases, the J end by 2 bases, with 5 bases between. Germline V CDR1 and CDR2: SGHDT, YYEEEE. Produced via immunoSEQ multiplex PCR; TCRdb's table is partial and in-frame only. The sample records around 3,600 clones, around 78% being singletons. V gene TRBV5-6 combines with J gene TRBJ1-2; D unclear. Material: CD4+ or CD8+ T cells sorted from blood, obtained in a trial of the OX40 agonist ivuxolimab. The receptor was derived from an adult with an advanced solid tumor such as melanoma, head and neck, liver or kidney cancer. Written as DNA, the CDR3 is TGTGCCAGCAGCTTGGCACAAAACTATGGCTACACCTTC. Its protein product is CASSLAQNYGYTF.